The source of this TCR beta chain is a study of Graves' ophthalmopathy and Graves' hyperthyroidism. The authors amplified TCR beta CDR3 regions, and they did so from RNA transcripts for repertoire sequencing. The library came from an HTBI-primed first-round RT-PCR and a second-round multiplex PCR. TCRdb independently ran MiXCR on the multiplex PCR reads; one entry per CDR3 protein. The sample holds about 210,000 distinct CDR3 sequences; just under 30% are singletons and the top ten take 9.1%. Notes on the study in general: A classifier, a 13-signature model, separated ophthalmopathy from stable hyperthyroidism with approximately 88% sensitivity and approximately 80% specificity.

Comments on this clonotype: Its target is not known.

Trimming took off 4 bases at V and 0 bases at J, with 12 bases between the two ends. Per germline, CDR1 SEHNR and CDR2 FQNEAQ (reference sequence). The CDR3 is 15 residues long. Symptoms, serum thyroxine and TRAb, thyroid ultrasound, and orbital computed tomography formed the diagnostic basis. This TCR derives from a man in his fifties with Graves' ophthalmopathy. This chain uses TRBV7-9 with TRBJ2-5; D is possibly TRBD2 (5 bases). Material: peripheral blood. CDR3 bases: TGTGCCAGCAGCTCCGTCTGGGAGTACCAAGAGACCCAGTACTTC. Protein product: CASSSVWEYQETQYF.